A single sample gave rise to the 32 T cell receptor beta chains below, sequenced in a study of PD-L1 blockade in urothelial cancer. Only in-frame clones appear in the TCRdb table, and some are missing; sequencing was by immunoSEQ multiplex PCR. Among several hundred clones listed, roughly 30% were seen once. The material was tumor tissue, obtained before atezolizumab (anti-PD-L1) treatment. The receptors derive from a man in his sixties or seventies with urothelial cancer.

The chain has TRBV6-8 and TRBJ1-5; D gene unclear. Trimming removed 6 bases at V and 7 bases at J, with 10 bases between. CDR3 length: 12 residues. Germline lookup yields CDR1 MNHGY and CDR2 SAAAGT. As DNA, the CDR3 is TGTGCCAGCAGCTATCCCCAGCAGCCCCAGCATTTT. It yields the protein CASSYPQQPQHF.

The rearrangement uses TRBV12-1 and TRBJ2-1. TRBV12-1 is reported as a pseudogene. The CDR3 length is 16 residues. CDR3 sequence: CASGESGPSSYNEQFF. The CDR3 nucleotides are TGTGCCAGCGGAGAATCGGGACCAAGCTCCTACAATGAGCAGTTCTTC.

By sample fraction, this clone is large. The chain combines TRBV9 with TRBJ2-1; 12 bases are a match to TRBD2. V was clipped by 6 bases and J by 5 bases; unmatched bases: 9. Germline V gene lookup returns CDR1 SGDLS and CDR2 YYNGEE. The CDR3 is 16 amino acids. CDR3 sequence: CASTDRTSGTHNEQFF. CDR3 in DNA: TGTGCCAGCACCGACCGGACTAGCGGGACTCACAATGAGCAGTTCTTC.

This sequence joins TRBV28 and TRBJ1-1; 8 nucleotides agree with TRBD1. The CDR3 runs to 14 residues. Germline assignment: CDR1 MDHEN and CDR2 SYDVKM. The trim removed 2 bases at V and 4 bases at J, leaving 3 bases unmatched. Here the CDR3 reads CASSLDRGTTEAFF. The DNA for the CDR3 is TGTGCCAGCAGTTTAGACAGGGGCACCACTGAAGCTTTCTTT. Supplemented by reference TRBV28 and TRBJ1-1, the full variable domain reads DVKVTQSSRYLVKRTGEKVFLECVQDMDHENMFWYRQDPGLGLRLIYFSYDVKMKEKGDIPEGYSVSREKKERFSLILESASTNQTSMYLCASSLDRGTTEAFFGQGTRLTVV.

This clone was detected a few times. This CDR3 is CASSVEGGDSLSTDTQYF. DNA for the CDR3: TGTGCCAGCAGCGTAGAGGGTGGGGACAGCCTCAGCACAGATACGCAGTATTTT. This rearrangement joins TRBV9 to TRBJ2-3; the match to TRBD1 covers 7 bases. The CDR3 length is 18 residues. From germline, CDR1 is SGDLS and CDR2 YYNGEE. The junction had 10 bases not matched to a gene; V was cut back by 0 bases and J by 0 bases.

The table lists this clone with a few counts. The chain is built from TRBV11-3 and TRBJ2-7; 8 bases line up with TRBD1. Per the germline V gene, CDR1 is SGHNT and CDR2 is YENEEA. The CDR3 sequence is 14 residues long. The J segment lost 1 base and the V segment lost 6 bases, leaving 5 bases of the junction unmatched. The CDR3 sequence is CASRPGQGSYEQYF. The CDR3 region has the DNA TGTGCCAGCAGACCCGGACAGGGTTCCTACGAGCAGTACTTC. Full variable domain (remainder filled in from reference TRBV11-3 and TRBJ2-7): EAGVVQSPRYKIIEKKQPVAFWCNPISGHNTLYWYLQNLGQGPELLIRYENEEAVDDSQLPKDRFSAERLKGVDSTLKIQPAELGDSAVYLCASRPGQGSYEQYFGPGTRLTVT.

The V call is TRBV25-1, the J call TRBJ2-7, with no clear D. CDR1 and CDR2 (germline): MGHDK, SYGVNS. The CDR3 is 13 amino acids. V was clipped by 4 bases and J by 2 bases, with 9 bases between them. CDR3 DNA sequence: TGTGCCAGCAGTGCAGAATACCCCTACGAGCAGTACTTC. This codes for CASSAEYPYEQYF.

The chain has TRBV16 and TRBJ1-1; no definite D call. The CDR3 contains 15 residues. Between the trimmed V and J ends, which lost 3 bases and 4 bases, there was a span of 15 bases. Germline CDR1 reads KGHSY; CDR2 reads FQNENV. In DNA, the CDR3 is TGTGCCAGCAGCCACCTAGGGAGGCGCGGCACTGAAGCTTTCTTT. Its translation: CASSHLGRRGTEAFF.

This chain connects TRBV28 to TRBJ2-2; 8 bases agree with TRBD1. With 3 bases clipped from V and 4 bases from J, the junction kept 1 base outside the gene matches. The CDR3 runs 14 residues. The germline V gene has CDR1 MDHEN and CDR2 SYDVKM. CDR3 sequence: CASSFRGPTGELFF. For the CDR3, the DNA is TGTGCCAGCAGTTTCAGGGGGCCCACCGGGGAGCTGTTTTTT.

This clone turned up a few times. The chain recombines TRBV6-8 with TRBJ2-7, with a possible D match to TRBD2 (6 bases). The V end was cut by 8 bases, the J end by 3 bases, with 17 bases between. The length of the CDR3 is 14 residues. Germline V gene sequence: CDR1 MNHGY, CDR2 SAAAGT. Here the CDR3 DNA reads TGTGCCAGCCAGAACGGGGGATTCAACTACGAGCAGTACTTC. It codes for CASQNGGFNYEQYF.

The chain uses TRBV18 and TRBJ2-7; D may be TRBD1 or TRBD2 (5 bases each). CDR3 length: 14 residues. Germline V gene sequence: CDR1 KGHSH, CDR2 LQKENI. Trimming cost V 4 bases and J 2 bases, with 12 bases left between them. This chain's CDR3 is CASSRGSGTYEQYF. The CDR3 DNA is TGTGCCAGCTCACGGGGGTCAGGGACCTACGAGCAGTACTTC.

The CDR3 is CASRPPGGVDGYTF. The DNA for the CDR3 is TGTGCCAGTAGGCCCCCAGGGGGAGTCGATGGCTACACCTTC. This sequence joins TRBV19 and TRBJ1-2, with 7 bases that match TRBD1. The CDR3 is 14 amino acids. Per the germline V gene, CDR1 is LNHDA and CDR2 is SQIVND (reference sequence). The J segment lost 6 bases and the V segment lost 6 bases, leaving 10 bases of the junction unmatched.

The CDR3: CASSPGQQGSTEAFF. In nucleotides, the CDR3 is TGTGCCAGCTCACCGGGGCAACAGGGGAGCACTGAAGCTTTCTTT. V usage is TRBV18 and J usage is TRBJ1-1; 7 bases are shared with TRBD1. Germline CDR1 and CDR2: KGHSH and LQKENI. Trimming removed 3 bases from V and 4 bases from J; junction bases left unmatched: 8. The CDR3 is 15 residues long.

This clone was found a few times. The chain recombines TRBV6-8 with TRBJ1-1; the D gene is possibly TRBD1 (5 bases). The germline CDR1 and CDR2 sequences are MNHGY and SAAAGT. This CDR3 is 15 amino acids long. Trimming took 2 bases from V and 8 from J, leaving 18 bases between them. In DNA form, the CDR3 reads TGTGCCAGCAGTTACAAATTTGGGACCGTGGCGGAAGCTTTCTTT. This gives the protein CASSYKFGTVAEAFF.

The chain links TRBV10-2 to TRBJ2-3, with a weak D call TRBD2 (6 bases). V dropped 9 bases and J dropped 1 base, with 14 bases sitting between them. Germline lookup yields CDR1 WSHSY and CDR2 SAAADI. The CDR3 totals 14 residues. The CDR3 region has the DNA TGCGCCAGGGTCGTGGCGGGGTGCACAGATACGCAGTATTTT. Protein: CARVVAGCTDTQYF.

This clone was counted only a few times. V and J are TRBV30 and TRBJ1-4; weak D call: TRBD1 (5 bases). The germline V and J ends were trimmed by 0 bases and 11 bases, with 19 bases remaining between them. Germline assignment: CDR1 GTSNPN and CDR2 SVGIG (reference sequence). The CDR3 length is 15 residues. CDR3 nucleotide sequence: TGTGCCTGGAGTGTACAAGGGACGGCTATCGGGAAACTGTTTTTT. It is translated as CAWSVQGTAIGKLFF.

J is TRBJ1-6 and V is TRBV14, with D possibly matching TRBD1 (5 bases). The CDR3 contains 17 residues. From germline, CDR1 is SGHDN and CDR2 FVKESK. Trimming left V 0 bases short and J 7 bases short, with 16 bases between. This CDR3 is CASSQDPRRAGNSPLHF. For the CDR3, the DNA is TGTGCCAGCAGCCAAGATCCTCGCAGGGCCGGGAATTCACCCCTCCACTTT.

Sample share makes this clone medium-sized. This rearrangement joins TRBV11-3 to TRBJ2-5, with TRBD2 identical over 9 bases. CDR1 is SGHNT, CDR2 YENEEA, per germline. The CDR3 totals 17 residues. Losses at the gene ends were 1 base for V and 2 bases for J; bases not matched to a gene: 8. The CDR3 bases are TGTGCCAGCAGCTTAGGGGCCTCTAGCGGGGTTCAAGAGACCCAGTACTTC. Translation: CASSLGASSGVQETQYF.

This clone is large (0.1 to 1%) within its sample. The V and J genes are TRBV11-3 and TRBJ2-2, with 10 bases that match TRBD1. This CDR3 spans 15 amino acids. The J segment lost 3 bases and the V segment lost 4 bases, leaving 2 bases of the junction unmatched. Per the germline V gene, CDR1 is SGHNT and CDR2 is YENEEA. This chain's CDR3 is CASSSGTGDTGELFF. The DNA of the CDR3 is TGTGCCAGCAGCTCCGGGACAGGGGACACCGGGGAGCTGTTTTTT.

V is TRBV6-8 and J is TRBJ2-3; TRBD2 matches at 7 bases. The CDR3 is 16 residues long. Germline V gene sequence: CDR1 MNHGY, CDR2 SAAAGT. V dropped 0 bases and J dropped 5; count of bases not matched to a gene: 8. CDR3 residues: CASSYSGGGGGDTQYF. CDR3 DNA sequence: TGTGCCAGCAGTTACTCTGGCGGGGGAGGAGGAGATACGCAGTATTTT.

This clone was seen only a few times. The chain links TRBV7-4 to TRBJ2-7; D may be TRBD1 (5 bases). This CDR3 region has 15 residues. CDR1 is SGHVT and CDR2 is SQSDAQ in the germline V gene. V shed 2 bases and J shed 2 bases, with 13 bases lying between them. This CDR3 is CASSLYGSRAYEQYF. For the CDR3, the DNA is TGTGCCAGCAGCTTATACGGAAGCAGGGCCTACGAGCAGTACTTC.

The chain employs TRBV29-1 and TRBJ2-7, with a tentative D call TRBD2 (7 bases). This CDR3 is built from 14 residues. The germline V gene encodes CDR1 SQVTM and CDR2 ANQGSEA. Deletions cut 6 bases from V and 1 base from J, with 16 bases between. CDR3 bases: TGCAGCGTCCTCGGGGGGCCTGTTTCCTACGAGCAGTACTTC. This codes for CSVLGGPVSYEQYF.

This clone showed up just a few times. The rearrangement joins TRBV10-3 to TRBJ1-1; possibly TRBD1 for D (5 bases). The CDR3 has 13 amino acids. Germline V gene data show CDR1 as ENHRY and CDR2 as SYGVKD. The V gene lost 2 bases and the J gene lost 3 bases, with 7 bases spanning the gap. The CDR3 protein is CAISETGDTEAFF. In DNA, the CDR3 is TGTGCCATCAGTGAGACGGGGGACACTGAAGCTTTCTTT.

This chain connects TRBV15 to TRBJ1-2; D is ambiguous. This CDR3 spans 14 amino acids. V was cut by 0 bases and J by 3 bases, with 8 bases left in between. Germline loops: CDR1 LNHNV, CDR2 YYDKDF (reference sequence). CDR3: CATSRDAQDYGYTF. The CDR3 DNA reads TGTGCCACCAGCAGAGATGCGCAGGACTATGGCTACACCTTC. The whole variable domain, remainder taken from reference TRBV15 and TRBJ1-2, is DAMVIQNPRYQVTQFGKPVTLSCSQTLNHNVMYWYQQKSSQAPKLLFHYYDKDFNNEADTPDNFQSRRPNTSFCFLDIRSPGLGDTAMYLCATSRDAQDYGYTFGSGTRLTVV.

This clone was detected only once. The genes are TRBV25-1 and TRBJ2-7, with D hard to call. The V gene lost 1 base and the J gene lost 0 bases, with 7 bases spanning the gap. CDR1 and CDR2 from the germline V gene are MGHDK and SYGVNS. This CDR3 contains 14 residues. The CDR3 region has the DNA TGTGCCAGCAGTGAATCGGGTATCTCCTACGAGCAGTACTTC. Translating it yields CASSESGISYEQYF.

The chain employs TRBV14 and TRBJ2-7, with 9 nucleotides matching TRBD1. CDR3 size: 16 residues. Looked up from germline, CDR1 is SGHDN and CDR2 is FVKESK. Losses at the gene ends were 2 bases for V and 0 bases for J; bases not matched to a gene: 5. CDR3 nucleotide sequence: TGTGCCAGCAGCCAACCCGGGACAGGGTACTCCTACGAGCAGTACTTC. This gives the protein CASSQPGTGYSYEQYF.

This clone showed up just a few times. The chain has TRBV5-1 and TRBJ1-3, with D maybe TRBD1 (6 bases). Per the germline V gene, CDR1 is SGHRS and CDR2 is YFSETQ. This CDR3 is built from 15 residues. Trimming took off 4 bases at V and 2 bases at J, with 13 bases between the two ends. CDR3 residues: CASSQGGTPGNTIYF. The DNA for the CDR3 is TGCGCCAGCAGCCAAGGGGGTACCCCTGGAAACACCATATATTTT.

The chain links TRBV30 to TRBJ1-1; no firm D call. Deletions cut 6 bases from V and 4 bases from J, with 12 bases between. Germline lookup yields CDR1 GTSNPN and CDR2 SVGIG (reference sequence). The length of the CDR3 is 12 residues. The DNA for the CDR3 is TGTGCCTGCTCTCCTTTGGGCACTGAAGCTTTCTTT. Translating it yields CACSPLGTEAFF. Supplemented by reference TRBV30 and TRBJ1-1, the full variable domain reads SQTIHQWPATLVQPVGSPLSLECTVEGTSNPNLYWYRQAAGRGLQLLFYSVGIGQISSEVPQNLSASRPQDRQFILSSKKLLLSDSGFYLCACSPLGTEAFFGQGTRLTVV.

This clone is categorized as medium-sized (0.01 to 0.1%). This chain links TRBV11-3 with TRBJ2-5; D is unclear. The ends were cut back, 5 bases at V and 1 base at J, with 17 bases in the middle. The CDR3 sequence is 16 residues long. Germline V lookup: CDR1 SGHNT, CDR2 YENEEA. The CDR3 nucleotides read TGTGCCAGCAGCCAAGGAGTCAGTCCAGGCCAAGAGACCCAGTACTTC. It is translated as CASSQGVSPGQETQYF.

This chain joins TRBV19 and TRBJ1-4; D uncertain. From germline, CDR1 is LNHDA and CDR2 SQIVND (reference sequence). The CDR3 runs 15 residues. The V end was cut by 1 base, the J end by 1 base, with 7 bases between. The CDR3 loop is CASSIGWGTNEKLFF. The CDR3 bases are TGTGCCAGTAGTATAGGTTGGGGAACTAATGAAAAACTGTTTTTT.

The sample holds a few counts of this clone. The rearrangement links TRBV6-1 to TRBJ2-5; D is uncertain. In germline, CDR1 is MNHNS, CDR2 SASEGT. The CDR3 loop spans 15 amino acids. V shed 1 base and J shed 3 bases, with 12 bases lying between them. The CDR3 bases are TGTGCCAGCAGTGAAGGGGCCCTGCTGGAAGAGACCCAGTACTTC. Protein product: CASSEGALLEETQYF.

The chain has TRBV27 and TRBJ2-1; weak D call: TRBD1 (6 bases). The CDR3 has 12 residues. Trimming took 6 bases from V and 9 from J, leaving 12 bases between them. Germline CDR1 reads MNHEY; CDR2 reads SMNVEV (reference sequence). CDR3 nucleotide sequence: TGTGCCAGCAGCTTACAGGGTGCTGAGCAGTTCTTC. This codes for CASSLQGAEQFF.